This T cell receptor (beta chain) comes out of a study of identical twins listed by TCRdb under 2016. In terms of the full investigation: To test whether fetal clonotypes persist, the study used deep sequencing on TCR alpha and beta repertoires from monozygotic twins, unrelated adults of various ages, and cord blood. To rule out contamination, replicate twin experiments were performed at different times with different library preparation protocols. General findings and caveats noted by the study authors: Because the same donors could not be followed over many years, the conclusions depended on cross-sectional statistical analysis. In monozygotic twins, out-of-frame TCR alpha sharing was systematically underestimated by recombination models, although the models agreed with sharing between unrelated individuals. Fewer insertions were carried by abundant cord blood beta clonotypes; a weaker similar trend was observed in young adult naive repertoires, while no such trend was observed in memory repertoires. Compared with coincidental sharing between unrelated individuals, out-of-frame TCR alpha sequences shared between twins had an excess of sequences with low generation probability. In beta out-of-frame sequences, excess twin sharing was weaker, because having fewer shared sequences lowered the signal-to-noise ratio. Invariant T cells such as MAIT and iNKT could partly confound zero-insertion analyses, though diverse VJ usage argued against this for most clonotypes.

Trimming takes 5 bases from V and 2 bases from J, and the germline ends sit 15 bases apart. Including the terminal cysteine and phenylalanine, the CDR3 comprises 15 residues. Only the CDR3 part of the read is kept: 45 bases, read in frame from the first base. This clonotype was detected many times. The specificity of this receptor is unknown. No clone much larger than this one lies a single base away; base qualities are absent. Library preparation used 5' RACE. The sequencer listed for this sample is Illumina HiSeq 2000. A universal primer binding site was introduced by template switching, and a unique molecular identifier was present in the final cDNA, enabling accurate counting of TCR cDNA molecules. First-strand cDNA for TCR alpha and beta chains was synthesized from specific primers in the conserved constant-segment region. To control for contamination, each cDNA library was double barcoded with a SMART-Mk sample barcode plus Illumina barcodes. Two successive PCR steps introduced TruSeq adapter sequences along with Illumina sample barcodes. Sequencing of the TCR alpha and beta cDNA libraries was done on the Illumina HiSeq platform using custom primers. As for how the authors treated the data: Unique molecular identifiers were extracted from raw reads with MiGEC, and CDR3 positions were determined with MiXCR. Recombination models were inferred per individual with the repgenHMM and IGoR tools using an EM algorithm. The analysis of shared clonotypes was done with the tcR package in R, with sharing normalized by the product of cloneset sizes. To study raw recombination free of thymic and clonal selection effects, out-of-frame nonproductive sequences were analyzed. The public reads were run again by TCRdb, first through fastp at Q25 and then through MiXCR, and only productive beta chains were kept. Here each entry gathers all rows of one CDR3 protein and keeps the most common genes and DNA. For this entry, the V and J calls and clone size follow TCRdb and not the study's own pipeline. The sample table records fewer than 800,000 distinct CDR3 sequences; roughly 6.6% of these occur just once. The top ten clonotypes cover 1.5% to 2% of the sample.

Every donor was a healthy Caucasian. The twin cohort consisted of three pairs of female monozygotic twins, all aged 18 to 29 years. Peripheral blood mononuclear cells were used as the source from which RNA for TCR libraries was isolated. These same records also appear under a second study, on yellow fever vaccine responses in identical twins. As the second study states: According to the authors, in identical twins the way T cells responded to vaccination appeared partly convergent and partly personalized. In identical twins, the study followed T cell clones that responded to the vaccine with precision.

The rearrangement joined TRBV12-3 or TRBV12-4 to TRBJ1-1, with no confident D gene call. Material for sequencing was PBMCs. The sequence was collected from a woman aged 18-29 years in good health. The encoded CDR3 is CASSPGNSLNTEAFF. The DNA sequence reads TGTGCCAGCAGTCCAGGAAACAGTTTAAACACTGAAGCTTTCTTT.